The 25 T cell receptor beta chains presented below share a single source sample, sequenced in a study of control samples from healthy donors and cancer patients. Profiling relied on immunoSEQ multiplex PCR, and the TCRdb table lists in-frame clones only, not all of them. The table has approximately 100,000 clones, roughly 78% seen once. Material: blood. Source of these receptors: a man between 60 and 75 years old in good health.

The J gene is TRBJ2-3, the V gene TRBV12-3 or TRBV12-4; D gene ambiguous. V was trimmed by 2 bases and J by 6 bases, leaving 6 bases between them. This CDR3 spans 12 amino acids. The CDR3, as DNA: TGTGCCAGCAGTTTACCCTTGGATACGCAGTATTTT. As protein: CASSLPLDTQYF.

Written as DNA, the CDR3 is TGTGCCAGCAGCTTAGTAAGGATGGGGGCCTTAGCCAAAAACATTCAGTACTTC. It specifies CASSLVRMGALAKNIQYF. The genes are TRBV7-9 and TRBJ2-4, with D perhaps TRBD1 (6 bases). The V and J ends lost 1 base and 0 bases respectively, with 16 bases between them. This CDR3 spans 18 amino acids. Germline V CDR1 and CDR2: SEHNR, FQNEAQ (reference sequence).

V usage is TRBV10-2 and J usage is TRBJ2-1; 12 nucleotides agree with TRBD2. The CDR3 contains 18 residues. J lost 6 bases, V lost 0 bases, and 9 bases had no gene match. Germline V CDR1 and CDR2: WSHSY, SAAADI. CDR3 amino acids: CASSESGALAGGTNEQFF. CDR3 in DNA: TGCGCCAGCAGTGAGTCGGGGGCACTAGCGGGAGGAACCAATGAGCAGTTCTTC.

This rearrangement joins TRBV3-1 (or the pseudogene TRBV3-2) to TRBJ2-7; 7 nucleotides line up with TRBD2. CDR1 is LGHDT, CDR2 YNNKEL, per germline (reference sequence). V gave up 3 bases and J gave up 4 bases; unmatched junction bases: 6. The CDR3 runs 14 residues. The CDR3 loop reads CASSQGTTRYEQYF. Here the CDR3 DNA reads TGTGCCAGCAGCCAGGGGACTACAAGATACGAGCAGTACTTC.

The CDR3 spells CASTPGYTNTGELFF. The CDR3 coding sequence is TGTGCCAGCACCCCAGGCTATACGAACACCGGGGAGCTGTTTTTT. The chain couples TRBV5-4 to TRBJ2-2; D is undetermined. CDR3 length equals 15 residues. Trimming removed 6 bases from V and 0 bases from J, with 12 bases in between. In germline, CDR1 is SGHNT, CDR2 YYREEE (reference sequence). The variable domain in full, with the rest retrieved from reference TRBV5-4 and TRBJ2-2, is ETGVTQSPTHLIKTRGQQVTLRCSSQSGHNTVSWYQQALGQGPQFIFQYYREEENGRGNFPPRFSGLQFPNYSSELNVNALELDDSALYLCASTPGYTNTGELFFGEGSRLTVL.

The V call is TRBV27, the J call TRBJ2-7; possibly TRBD1 or TRBD2 for D (5 bases each). CDR3 length: 14 residues. The V gene's germline CDR1 is MNHEY and CDR2 SMNVEV (reference sequence). Trimming removed 6 bases from V and 3 bases from J, with 15 bases in between. The CDR3: CASSRPGAHYEQYF. For the CDR3, the DNA is TGTGCCAGCAGCAGACCCGGGGCACACTACGAGCAGTACTTC.

The gene calls are TRBV24-1 and TRBJ1-5; D is unclear. The germline V gene encodes CDR1 KGHDR and CDR2 SFDVKD. V was trimmed by 4 bases and J by 8 bases, leaving 11 bases between them. The CDR3 length is 13 residues. CDR3 DNA: TGTGCCACCAGTGACGTTCACAGCGAGCCCCAGCATTTT. Translating it yields CATSDVHSEPQHF.

This clone was recorded a few times. The V call is TRBV2, the J call TRBJ2-3; 7 positions match TRBD1. V lost 8 bases to trimming and J lost 3 bases; unmatched junction nucleotides: 14. The CDR3 runs 16 residues. Germline V gene sequence: CDR1 SNHLY, CDR2 FYNNEI. For the CDR3, the DNA is TGTGCCAGCCTCCGGGCCCAACCCAGGGGGACAGATACGCAGTATTTT. As protein: CASLRAQPRGTDTQYF.

The chain's CDR3 is CAISEAITGTGWTDTQYF. As DNA, the CDR3 is TGTGCCATCAGTGAGGCGATAACCGGGACAGGGTGGACAGATACGCAGTATTTT. The chain combines TRBV10-3 with TRBJ2-3; 9 bases are shared with TRBD1. The germline gives CDR1 ENHRY, CDR2 SYGVKD. The CDR3 length is 18 residues. Germline trimming cut 2 bases from V and 3 bases from J; bases unmatched to any gene: 12.

This sequence joins TRBV5-4 and TRBJ2-3; 7 nucleotides line up with TRBD2. The CDR3 spans 15 residues. The germline V gene has CDR1 SGHNT and CDR2 YYREEE (reference sequence). Germline trimming cut 2 bases from V and 4 bases from J; bases unmatched to any gene: 7. In nucleotides, the CDR3 is TGTGCCAGCAGCTTTGGACTAGACGTCGCAGATACGCAGTATTTT. It codes for CASSFGLDVADTQYF.

V is TRBV10-1 and J is TRBJ2-1, with D perhaps matching TRBD2 (6 bases). V was pared by 8 bases and J by 8 bases, with 13 bases between. This CDR3 spans 12 amino acids. Per the germline V gene, CDR1 is WNHNN and CDR2 is SYGVQD (reference sequence). CDR3 coding DNA: TGCGCCAGCGGGGACTTAGATGATGAGCAGTTCTTC. Translated, it gives CASGDLDDEQFF.

The chain joins TRBV18 to TRBJ2-1; D uncertain. The CDR3 has 13 residues. Trimming took off 3 bases at V and 9 bases at J, with 12 bases between the two ends. Germline V gene data show CDR1 as KGHSH and CDR2 as LQKENI. CDR3 coding DNA: TGTGCCAGCTCACCGATCCTCCTTGGTGAGCAGTTCTTC. It specifies CASSPILLGEQFF. Full variable domain (missing parts from reference TRBV18 and TRBJ2-1): NAGVMQNPRHLVRRRGQEARLRCSPMKGHSHVYWYRQLPEEGLKFMVYLQKENIIDESGMPKERFSAEFPKEGPSILRIQQVVRGDSAAYFCASSPILLGEQFFGPGTRLTVL.

This clone is a singleton in its sample. The rearrangement links TRBV5-6 to TRBJ1-1; no reliable D call. Germline CDR1 and CDR2: SGHDT and YYEEEE. This CDR3 is built from 12 residues. V lost 2 bases and J lost 5, with 7 bases in between. The CDR3 protein is CASSLGVTEAFF. CDR3 nucleotides: TGTGCCAGCAGCTTAGGAGTTACTGAAGCTTTCTTT.

V usage is TRBV4-2 and J usage is TRBJ2-7; 9 positions agree with TRBD1. V gave up 4 bases and J gave up 2 bases; unmatched junction bases: 9. The CDR3 totals 16 residues. The germline CDR1 and CDR2 sequences are LGHNA and YNFKEQ. The DNA of the CDR3 is TGTGCCAGCAGCCCTGAACCGGGACAGGGAGCCTACGAGCAGTACTTC. This gives the protein CASSPEPGQGAYEQYF.

The chain couples TRBV6-5 to TRBJ2-5; 9 bases are shared with TRBD2. Germline assignment: CDR1 MNHEY and CDR2 SVGAGI. This CDR3 is 15 amino acids long. J gave up 2 bases and V 6 bases, and 7 bases lay outside the gene matches. The CDR3 DNA reads TGTGCCAGCAGCTTTTTTAGCGGGGGTCAAGAGACCCAGTACTTC. It codes for CASSFFSGGQETQYF.

This chain connects TRBV5-1 to TRBJ2-3; D is uncertain. Looked up from germline, CDR1 is SGHRS and CDR2 is YFSETQ. Trimming took off 4 bases at V and 2 bases at J, with 14 bases between the two ends. CDR3 length equals 15 residues. DNA of the CDR3: TGCGCCAGCAGCCCGGTGGCGCTCCACACAGATACGCAGTATTTT. It is translated as CASSPVALHTDTQYF.

This chain joins TRBV4-1 and TRBJ2-2; the D gene is possibly TRBD2 (5 bases). The V end lost 3 bases, the J end lost 0 bases, and 26 bases lay between the germline ends. CDR3 length equals 21 residues. Germline V CDR1 and CDR2: MGHRA, YSYEKL. In nucleotides, the CDR3 is TGCGCCAGCAGCCAGTCTAGGGAGATACCCCCATCCATTTCGAACACCGGGGAGCTGTTTTTT. Translating it yields CASSQSREIPPSISNTGELFF.

The V call is TRBV7-9, the J call TRBJ2-7; D remains ambiguous. V dropped 3 bases and J dropped 4 bases, with 10 bases sitting between them. The CDR3 runs 13 residues. Germline CDR1 is SEHNR and CDR2 is FQNEAQ (reference sequence). The CDR3 nucleotides are TGTGCCAGCAGCTTTGGATCGAGTTACGAGCAGTACTTC. This sequence encodes CASSFGSSYEQYF.

The rearrangement uses TRBV5-5 and TRBJ2-3, with TRBD2 as a possible D gene (7 bases). The germline V and J ends were trimmed by 4 bases and 3 bases, with 15 bases remaining between them. Looked up from germline, CDR1 is SGHKS and CDR2 is YYEKEE (reference sequence). This CDR3 region has 15 residues. The CDR3 reads CASSLRGGGTDTQYF. CDR3 coding DNA: TGTGCCAGCAGCCTCCGGGGAGGGGGAACAGATACGCAGTATTTT.

The chain joins TRBV2 to TRBJ2-1; TRBD2 agrees at 9 bases. The CDR3 runs to 17 residues. Trimming removed 1 base from V and 1 base from J; junction bases left unmatched: 5. CDR1 SNHLY and CDR2 FYNNEI come from the germline V gene. Written as DNA, the CDR3 is TGTGCCAGCAGTGAAGGGGTAGCGGGGGTGTCCTACAATGAGCAGTTCTTC. Its translation: CASSEGVAGVSYNEQFF. The variable domain in full, with the rest retrieved from reference TRBV2 and TRBJ2-1, is EPEVTQTPSHQVTQMGQEVILRCVPISNHLYFYWYRQILGQKVEFLVSFYNNEISEKSEIFDDQFSVERPDGSNFTLKIRSTKLEDSAMYFCASSEGVAGVSYNEQFFGPGTRLTVL.

This clone was recorded many times. This sequence joins TRBV6-1 and TRBJ2-2; no firm D call. The CDR3 spans 14 residues. V dropped 1 base and J dropped 6 bases, with 9 bases sitting between them. Per the germline V gene, CDR1 is MNHNS and CDR2 is SASEGT. CDR3 in DNA: TGTGCCAGCAGTGAAGTTGAGGATCCCGGGGAGCTGTTTTTT. It is translated as CASSEVEDPGELFF.

A single count supports this clone. The V and J genes are TRBV7-9 and TRBJ2-7, with 12 bases lining up with TRBD2. This CDR3 is 16 amino acids long. CDR1 SEHNR and CDR2 FQNEAQ come from the germline V gene (reference sequence). J lost 5 bases, V lost 6 bases, and 11 bases had no gene match. CDR3 amino acids: CASRPPGLAGTDEQYF. The CDR3 DNA sequence: TGTGCCAGCAGGCCACCCGGACTAGCGGGAACGGACGAGCAGTACTTC.

The gene calls are TRBV7-9 and TRBJ1-4, with 8 bases fitting TRBD1. The V gene's germline CDR1 is SEHNR and CDR2 FQNEAQ (reference sequence). The V segment lost 5 bases and the J segment 8 bases; nucleotides outside the gene matches: 10. CDR3 size: 15 residues. The CDR3 nucleotides read TGTGCCAGCAGCCTCCGAGGACAGGGTGGGGAAAAACTGTTTTTT. It specifies CASSLRGQGGEKLFF.

The rearrangement joins TRBV12-3 or TRBV12-4 to TRBJ1-6; 9 bases are a match to TRBD1. CDR3 length: 12 amino acids. V was pared by 7 bases and J by 9 bases, with 1 base of the junction left unmatched. DNA of the CDR3: TGTGCCAGCATGGACAGGGGTTCACCCCTCCACTTT. This gives the protein CASMDRGSPLHF.

V usage is TRBV7-9 and J usage is TRBJ2-7; D gene unclear. The CDR3 has 12 residues. Germline V gives CDR1 SEHNR, CDR2 FQNEAQ (reference sequence). The germline V and J ends were trimmed by 8 bases and 0 bases, with 8 bases remaining between them. This CDR3 reads CASGVSSYEQYF. The CDR3 DNA reads TGTGCCAGCGGGGTGAGCTCCTACGAGCAGTACTTC.